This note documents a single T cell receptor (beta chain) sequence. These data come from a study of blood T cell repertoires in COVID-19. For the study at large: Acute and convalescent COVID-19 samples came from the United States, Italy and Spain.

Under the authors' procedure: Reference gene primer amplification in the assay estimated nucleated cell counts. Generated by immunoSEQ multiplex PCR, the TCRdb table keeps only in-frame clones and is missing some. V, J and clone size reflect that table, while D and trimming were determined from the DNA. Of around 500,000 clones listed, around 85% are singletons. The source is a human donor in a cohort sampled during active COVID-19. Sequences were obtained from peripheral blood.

The CDR3 coding sequence is TGTGCCAGTAGGGAAAGTGGAGGGAACACTGAAGCTTTCTTT. Translation gives CASRESGGNTEAFF. The genes are TRBV19 and TRBJ1-1, with D unresolved. The germline V and J ends were trimmed by 6 bases and 1 base, with 12 bases remaining between them. The CDR3 is 14 amino acids. CDR1 and CDR2 from the germline V gene are LNHDA and SQIVND (reference sequence). Full variable domain (remainder filled in from reference TRBV19 and TRBJ1-1): DGGITQSPKYLFRKEGQNVTLSCEQNLNHDAMYWYRQDPGQGLRLIYYSQIVNDFQKGDIAEGYSVSREKKESFPLTVTSAQKNPTAFYLCASRESGGNTEAFFGQGTRLTVV.